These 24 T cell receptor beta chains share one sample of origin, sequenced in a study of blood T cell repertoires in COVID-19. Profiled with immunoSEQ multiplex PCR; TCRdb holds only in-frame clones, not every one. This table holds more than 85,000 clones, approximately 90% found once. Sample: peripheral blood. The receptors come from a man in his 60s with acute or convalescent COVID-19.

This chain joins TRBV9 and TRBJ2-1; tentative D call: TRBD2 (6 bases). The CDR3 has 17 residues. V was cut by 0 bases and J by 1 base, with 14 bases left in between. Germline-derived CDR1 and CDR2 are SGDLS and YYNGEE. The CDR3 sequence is CASSVDAGRGSYNEQFF. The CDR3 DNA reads TGTGCCAGCAGCGTAGATGCGGGACGGGGATCCTACAATGAGCAGTTCTTC.

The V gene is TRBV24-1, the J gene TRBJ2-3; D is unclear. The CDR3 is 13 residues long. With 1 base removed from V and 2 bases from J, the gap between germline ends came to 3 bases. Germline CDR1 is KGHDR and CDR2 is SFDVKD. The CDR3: CATSDFYTDTQYF. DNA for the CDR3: TGTGCCACCAGTGATTTTTACACAGATACGCAGTATTTT.

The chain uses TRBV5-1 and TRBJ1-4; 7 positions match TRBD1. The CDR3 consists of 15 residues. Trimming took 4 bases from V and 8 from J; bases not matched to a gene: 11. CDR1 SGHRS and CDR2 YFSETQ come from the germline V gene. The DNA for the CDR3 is TGCGCCAGCAGCCCCGCGACAGGGATTGACGAAAAACTGTTTTTT. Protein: CASSPATGIDEKLFF.

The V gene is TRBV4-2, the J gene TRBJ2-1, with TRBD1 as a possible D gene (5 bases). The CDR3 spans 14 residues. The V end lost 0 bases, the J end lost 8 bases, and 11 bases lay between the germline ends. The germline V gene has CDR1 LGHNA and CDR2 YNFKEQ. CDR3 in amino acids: CASSQDLTQDEQFF. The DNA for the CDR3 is TGTGCCAGCAGCCAAGATCTGACACAGGATGAGCAGTTCTTC.

The CDR3 reads CASRYRDRPDQPQHF. CDR3 DNA: TGTGCCAGCAGATACCGGGACAGGCCGGATCAGCCCCAGCATTTT. The rearrangement uses TRBV28 and TRBJ1-5; 8 nucleotides match TRBD1. Trimming at V came to 6 bases and at J to 5 bases, leaving 9 bases not matched to a gene. The V gene's germline CDR1 is MDHEN and CDR2 SYDVKM. The CDR3 runs to 15 residues.

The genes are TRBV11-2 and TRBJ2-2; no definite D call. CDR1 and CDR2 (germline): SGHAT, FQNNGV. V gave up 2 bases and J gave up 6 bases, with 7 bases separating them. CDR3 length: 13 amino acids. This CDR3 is CASSLSTPGELFF. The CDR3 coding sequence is TGTGCCAGCAGCTTATCTACTCCCGGGGAGCTGTTTTTT.

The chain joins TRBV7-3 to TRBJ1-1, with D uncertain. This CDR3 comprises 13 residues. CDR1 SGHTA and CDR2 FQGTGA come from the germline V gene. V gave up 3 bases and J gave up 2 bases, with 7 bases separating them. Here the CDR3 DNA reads TGTGCCAGCAGCTTGACACTTAACACTGAAGCTTTCTTT. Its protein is CASSLTLNTEAFF.

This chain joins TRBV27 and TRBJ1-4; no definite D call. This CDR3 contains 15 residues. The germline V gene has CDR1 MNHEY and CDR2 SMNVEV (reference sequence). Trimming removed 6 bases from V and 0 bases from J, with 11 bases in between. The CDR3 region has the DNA TGTGCCAGCAGATCAGGACTTGCAACTAATGAAAAACTGTTTTTT. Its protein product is CASRSGLATNEKLFF.

The CDR3: CASSPSRGTGGANNEQFF. In DNA, the CDR3 is TGTGCCAGCTCCCCCAGCCGAGGGACAGGGGGCGCTAACAATGAGCAGTTCTTC. The chain has TRBV18 and TRBJ2-1; 12 nucleotides match TRBD1. V gave up 6 bases and J gave up 5 bases; unmatched junction bases: 14. Germline CDR1 is KGHSH and CDR2 is LQKENI. The length of the CDR3 is 18 residues.

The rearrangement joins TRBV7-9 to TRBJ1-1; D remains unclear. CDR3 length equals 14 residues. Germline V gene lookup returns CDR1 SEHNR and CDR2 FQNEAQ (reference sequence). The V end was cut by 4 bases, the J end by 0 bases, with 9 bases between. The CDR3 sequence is CASSSPFMNTEAFF. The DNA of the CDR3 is TGTGCCAGCAGCTCTCCCTTTATGAACACTGAAGCTTTCTTT.

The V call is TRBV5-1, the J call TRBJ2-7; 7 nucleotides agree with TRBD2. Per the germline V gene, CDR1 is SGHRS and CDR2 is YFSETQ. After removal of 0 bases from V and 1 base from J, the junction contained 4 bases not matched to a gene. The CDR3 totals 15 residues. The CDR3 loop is CASSLDSGISYEQYF. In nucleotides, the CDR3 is TGCGCCAGCAGCTTGGACAGCGGGATTTCCTACGAGCAGTACTTC.

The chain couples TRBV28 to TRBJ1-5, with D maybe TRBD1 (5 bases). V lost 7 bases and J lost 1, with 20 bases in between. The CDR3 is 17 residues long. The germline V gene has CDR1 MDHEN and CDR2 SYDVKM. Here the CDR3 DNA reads TGTGCCAGCACCCTACACCGCTGGGGCGAGAGCAATCAGCCCCAGCATTTT. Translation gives CASTLHRWGESNQPQHF.

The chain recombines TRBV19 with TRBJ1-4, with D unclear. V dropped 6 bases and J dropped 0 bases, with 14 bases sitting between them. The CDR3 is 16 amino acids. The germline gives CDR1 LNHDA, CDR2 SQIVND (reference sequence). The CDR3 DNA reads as TGTGCCAGTAGCACCCCCCGCGGTACAACTAATGAAAAACTGTTTTTT. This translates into CASSTPRGTTNEKLFF.

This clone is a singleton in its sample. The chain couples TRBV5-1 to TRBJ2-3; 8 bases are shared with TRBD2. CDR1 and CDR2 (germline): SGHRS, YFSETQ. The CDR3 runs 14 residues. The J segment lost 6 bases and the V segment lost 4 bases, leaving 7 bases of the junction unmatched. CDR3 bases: TGCGCCAGCAGCCCCGGACTAGCATGGGATACGCAGTATTTT. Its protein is CASSPGLAWDTQYF.

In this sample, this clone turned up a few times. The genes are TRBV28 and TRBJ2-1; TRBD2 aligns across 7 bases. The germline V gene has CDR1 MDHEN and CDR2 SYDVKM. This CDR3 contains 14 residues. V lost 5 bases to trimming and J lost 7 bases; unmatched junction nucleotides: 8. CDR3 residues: CASSPPRLANEQFF. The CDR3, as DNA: TGTGCCAGCAGTCCTCCTAGACTAGCAAATGAGCAGTTCTTC.

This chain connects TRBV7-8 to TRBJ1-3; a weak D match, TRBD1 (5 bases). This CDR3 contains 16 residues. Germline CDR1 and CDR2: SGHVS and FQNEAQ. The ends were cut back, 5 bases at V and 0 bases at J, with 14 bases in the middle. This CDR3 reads CASSRSGRGSGNTIYF. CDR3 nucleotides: TGTGCCAGCAGCCGGTCCGGAAGGGGCTCTGGAAACACCATATATTTT. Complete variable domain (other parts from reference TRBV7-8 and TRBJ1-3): GAGVSQSPRYKVAKRGQDVALRCDPISGHVSLFWYQQALGQGPEFLTYFQNEAQLDKSGLPSDRFFAERPEGSVSTLKIQRTQQEDSAVYLCASSRSGRGSGNTIYFGEGSWLTVV.

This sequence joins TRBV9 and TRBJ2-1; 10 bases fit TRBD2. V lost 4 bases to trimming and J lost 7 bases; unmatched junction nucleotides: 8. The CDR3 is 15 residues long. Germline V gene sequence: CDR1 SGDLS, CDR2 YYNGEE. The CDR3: CASSPSGTSVNEQFF. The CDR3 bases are TGTGCCAGCAGCCCAAGTGGGACTAGCGTGAATGAGCAGTTCTTC.

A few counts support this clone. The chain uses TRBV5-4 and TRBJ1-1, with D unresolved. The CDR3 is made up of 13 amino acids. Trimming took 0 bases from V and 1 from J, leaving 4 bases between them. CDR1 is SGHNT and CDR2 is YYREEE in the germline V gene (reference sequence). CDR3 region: CASSLDQNTEAFF. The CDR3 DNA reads TGTGCCAGCAGCTTGGATCAGAACACTGAAGCTTTCTTT.

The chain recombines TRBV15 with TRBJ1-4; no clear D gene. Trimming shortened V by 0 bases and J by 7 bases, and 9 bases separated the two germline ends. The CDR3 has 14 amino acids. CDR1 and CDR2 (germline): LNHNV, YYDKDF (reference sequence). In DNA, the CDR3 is TGTGCCACCAGCAGAGATCGTAATAGTGAAAAACTGTTTTTT. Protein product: CATSRDRNSEKLFF.

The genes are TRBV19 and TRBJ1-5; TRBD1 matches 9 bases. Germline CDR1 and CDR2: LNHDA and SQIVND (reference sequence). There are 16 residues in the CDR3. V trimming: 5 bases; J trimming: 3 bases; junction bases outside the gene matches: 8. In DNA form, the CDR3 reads TGTGCCAGTAGTCCCCGGACAGGGGCATACAATCAGCCCCAGCATTTT. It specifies CASSPRTGAYNQPQHF.

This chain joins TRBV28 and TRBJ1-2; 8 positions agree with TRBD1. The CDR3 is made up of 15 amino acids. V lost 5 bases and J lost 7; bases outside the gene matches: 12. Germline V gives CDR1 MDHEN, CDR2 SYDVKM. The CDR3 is CASSRQGRLMGGYTF. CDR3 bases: TGTGCCAGCAGTCGACAGGGGCGGCTTATGGGTGGCTACACCTTC.

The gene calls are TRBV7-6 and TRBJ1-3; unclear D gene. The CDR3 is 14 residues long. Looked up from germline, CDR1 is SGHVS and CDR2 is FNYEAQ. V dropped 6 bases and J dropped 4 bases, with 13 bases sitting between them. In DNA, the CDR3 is TGTGCCAGCAGTCCGCGGTCGACGGGAAACACCATATATTTT. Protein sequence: CASSPRSTGNTIYF.

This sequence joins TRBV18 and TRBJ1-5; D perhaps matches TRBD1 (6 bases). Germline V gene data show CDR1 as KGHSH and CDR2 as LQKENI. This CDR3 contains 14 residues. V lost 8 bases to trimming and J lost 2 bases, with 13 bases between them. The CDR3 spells CASRMGAGNQPQHF. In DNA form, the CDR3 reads TGTGCCAGCCGCATGGGGGCCGGCAATCAGCCCCAGCATTTT.

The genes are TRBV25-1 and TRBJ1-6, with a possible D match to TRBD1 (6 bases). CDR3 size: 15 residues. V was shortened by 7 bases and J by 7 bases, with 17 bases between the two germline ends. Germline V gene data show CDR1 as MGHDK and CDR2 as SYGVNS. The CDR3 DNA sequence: TGTGCCAGCAAACCCTCGGGACAAGGCAATTCACCCCTCCACTTT. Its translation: CASKPSGQGNSPLHF.